These T cell receptor beta chains were read from a single sample in a study of blood T cell repertoires in COVID-19. Using immunoSEQ multiplex PCR, the repertoire was profiled, and TCRdb retains in-frame clones only, with some absent. The data contain 200,000 to 250,000 clones, approximately 91% of them singletons. The specimen was peripheral blood. Receptors originate from a woman aged 40 to 49 who had recovered from COVID-19. Both conserved end residues are part of each CDR3. D genes are given only for firm matches. Expanded clones are given a class, and other clones once, few, many or no size at all.

j_gene: TRBJ2-5
abundance: NA
d_gene: TRBD1
v_gene: TRBV20-1
CDR3nt: TGCAGTGCCCAGGGGGAGGAGACCCAGTACTTC
CDR3aa: CSAQGEETQYF

j_gene: TRBJ2-7
abundance: NA
d_gene: TRBD2
v_gene: TRBV29-1
CDR3nt: TGCAGCGTCACGGCTAGCGGGGTGCTTCCCTACGAGCAGTACTTC
CDR3aa: CSVTASGVLPYEQYF

j_gene: TRBJ2-1
abundance: NA
d_gene: TRBD2
v_gene: TRBV9
CDR3nt: TGTGCCAGCAGCGTAACTAGCGGGAGACCCTACAATGAGCAGTTCTTC
CDR3aa: CASSVTSGRPYNEQFF

j_gene: TRBJ2-5
abundance: NA
d_gene: TRBD2
v_gene: TRBV2
CDR3nt: TGTGCCAGCGAGCGGGAGTGGGAGACCCAGTACTTC
CDR3aa: CASEREWETQYF

j_gene: TRBJ2-3
abundance: NA
d_gene: TRBD2
v_gene: TRBV9
CDR3nt: TGTGCCAGCAGCGGAGGGCGGGGGAAGCGGCCACACACAGATACGCAGTATTTT
CDR3aa: CASSGGRGKRPHTDTQYF

j_gene: TRBJ2-2
abundance: NA
d_gene: NA
v_gene: TRBV24-1
CDR3nt: TGTGCCACCAGTGCACAGGGAGAACCCGGGGAGCTGTTTTTT
CDR3aa: CATSAQGEPGELFF

j_gene: TRBJ2-3
abundance: NA
d_gene: TRBD1
v_gene: TRBV5-4
CDR3nt: TGTGCCAGCAGCTTGGACAGGGGCCCAGATACGCAGTATTTT
CDR3aa: CASSLDRGPDTQYF

j_gene: TRBJ2-7
abundance: NA
d_gene: TRBD2
v_gene: TRBV7-2
CDR3nt: TGTGCCAGCAGCACCGCTAGCGGGACCTCCTACGAGCAGTACTTC
CDR3aa: CASSTASGTSYEQYF

j_gene: TRBJ2-3
abundance: NA
d_gene: TRBD1
v_gene: TRBV6-6
CDR3nt: TGTGCCAGCAGCTTCTCACAGGGGGACACGCAGTATTTT
CDR3aa: CASSFSQGDTQYF

j_gene: TRBJ2-2
abundance: NA
d_gene: TRBD1
v_gene: TRBV19
CDR3nt: TGTGCCAGTAGACGACAGGGGCCCGGGGAGCTGTTTTTT
CDR3aa: CASRRQGPGELFF

j_gene: TRBJ2-1
abundance: NA
d_gene: NA
v_gene: TRBV18
CDR3nt: TGTGCCAGCTCACCAACCAAAAAAAGGGGGGGGAACTACAATGAGCAGTTCTTC
CDR3aa: CASSPTKKRGGNYNEQFF

j_gene: TRBJ2-7
abundance: NA
d_gene: TRBD2
v_gene: TRBV15
CDR3nt: TGTGCCACCAGCTCACCACCAAGCGGGACCTACGAGCAGTACTTC
CDR3aa: CATSSPPSGTYEQYF

j_gene: TRBJ2-6
abundance: NA
d_gene: NA
v_gene: TRBV4-1
CDR3nt: TGCGCCAGCAGCCAAGATCCCTGGGACTTTAATCTCTCTGGGGCCAACGTCCTGACTTTC
CDR3aa: CASSQDPWDFNLSGANVLTF

j_gene: TRBJ2-2
abundance: NA
d_gene: TRBD2
v_gene: TRBV27
CDR3nt: TGTGCCAGCCGGCGGAGCGGGAGTCTCACCGGGGAGCTGTTTTTT
CDR3aa: CASRRSGSLTGELFF

j_gene: TRBJ1-6
abundance: NA
d_gene: NA
v_gene: TRBV30
CDR3nt: TGTGCCTGGATCGGGACACGGAATTCACCCCTCCACTTT
CDR3aa: CAWIGTRNSPLHF

j_gene: TRBJ2-1
abundance: NA
d_gene: TRBD2
v_gene: TRBV3-1/TRBV3-2
CDR3nt: TGTGCCAGCAGCCAAGGGGGGGGAGTATACAATGAGCAGTTCTTC
CDR3aa: CASSQGGGVYNEQFF

j_gene: TRBJ2-1
abundance: NA
d_gene: TRBD2
v_gene: TRBV4-2
CDR3nt: TGTGCCAGCAGCCAAGTATGGCTAGCGGACAATGAGCAGTTCTTC
CDR3aa: CASSQVWLADNEQFF

j_gene: TRBJ2-1
abundance: many
d_gene: TRBD2
v_gene: TRBV2
CDR3nt: TGTGCCAGTGAAACGGGGGGGCCTTACAATGAGCAGTTCTTC
CDR3aa: CASETGGPYNEQFF

j_gene: TRBJ1-4
abundance: once
d_gene: TRBD1
v_gene: TRBV6-1
CDR3nt: TGTGCCAGCAGTGAAGCGGGGACAGGGCGGGAAAAACTGTTTTTT
CDR3aa: CASSEAGTGREKLFF

j_gene: TRBJ1-3
abundance: NA
d_gene: NA
v_gene: TRBV19
CDR3nt: TGTGCCAGTAGTATGACAGACAGCAGCTCTGGAAACACCATATATTTT
CDR3aa: CASSMTDSSSGNTIYF

j_gene: TRBJ2-7
abundance: once
d_gene: NA
v_gene: TRBV6-5
CDR3nt: TGTGCCACCCGGGGAGACCTCCAAAGCTCCTACGAGCAGTACTTC
CDR3aa: CATRGDLQSSYEQYF

j_gene: TRBJ1-6
abundance: once
d_gene: TRBD1
v_gene: TRBV27
CDR3nt: TGTGCCAGCAGTTTGGACAGGAGTAATTCACCCCTCCACTTT
CDR3aa: CASSLDRSNSPLHF

j_gene: TRBJ2-3
abundance: NA
d_gene: TRBD2
v_gene: TRBV9
CDR3nt: TGTGCCAGCAGCGATGGGACTAGCCCAACCACAGATACGCAGTATTTT
CDR3aa: CASSDGTSPTTDTQYF

j_gene: TRBJ2-5
abundance: NA
d_gene: NA
v_gene: TRBV11-2
CDR3nt: TGTGCCAGCAGCATCGACCAAGAGACCCAGTACTTC
CDR3aa: CASSIDQETQYF

j_gene: TRBJ1-4
abundance: NA
d_gene: NA
v_gene: TRBV6-1
CDR3nt: TGTGCCAGCAGTGATCCAAATAATGAAAAACTGTTTTTT
CDR3aa: CASSDPNNEKLFF

j_gene: TRBJ2-5
abundance: NA
d_gene: TRBD2
v_gene: TRBV9
CDR3nt: TGTGCCAGCAGCGTAGCGTCCGGACTAGCGGCCCAAGAGACCCAGTACTTC
CDR3aa: CASSVASGLAAQETQYF

j_gene: TRBJ1-2
abundance: NA
d_gene: NA
v_gene: TRBV5-6
CDR3nt: TGTGCCAGCAGCTTCAGGGTCTATGGCTACACCTTC
CDR3aa: CASSFRVYGYTF

j_gene: TRBJ1-1
abundance: NA
d_gene: TRBD1
v_gene: TRBV6-5
CDR3nt: TGTGCCAGCAGTCTTTACAGGGGGCGCACTGAAGCTTTCTTT
CDR3aa: CASSLYRGRTEAFF